The 20 T cell receptor beta chains below were found in one sample sequenced in a study of T-cell reconstitution after alpha-beta-depleted transplantation in children. Unique molecular identifiers were used to barcode this TCRbeta library. TCRdb re-derived calls from the PCR reads in MiXCR, one entry per CDR3 protein. The repertoire includes 400,000 to 500,000 distinct CDR3 sequences, about 11% of them detected once, and roughly 6% sits in the top ten. The sample in question was PBMCs from the stem cell graft donor, obtained from the stem cell graft. These TCRs come from a human donor who donated a stem cell graft to a child with acute myeloid leukemia.

The gene calls are TRBV6-1 and TRBJ1-1; 7 bases align to TRBD1. The CDR3 totals 13 residues. The V and J ends lost 6 bases and 3 bases, in that order; junction bases with no gene match: 4. The germline V gene has CDR1 MNHNS and CDR2 SASEGT. CDR3: CASSQGQYTEAFF. The CDR3, as DNA: TGTGCCAGCAGCCAGGGACAGTACACTGAAGCTTTCTTT.

This clonotype was detected a few times. The chain employs TRBV20-1 and TRBJ1-2; 11 positions agree with TRBD1. Unmatched junction bases numbered 2, after V lost 2 bases and J lost 3 bases. The V gene's germline CDR1 is DFQATT and CDR2 SNEGSKA (reference sequence). The CDR3 is 14 residues long. The CDR3 is CSARRTGGDYGYTF. The CDR3 DNA reads TGCAGTGCTAGACGGACAGGGGGCGACTATGGCTACACCTTC.

This clonotype was counted a few times. The rearrangement joins TRBV7-2 to TRBJ2-7, with 15 nucleotides matching TRBD2. J was trimmed by 5 bases and V by 4 bases; bases with no gene match: 3. The CDR3 length is 15 residues. Looked up from germline, CDR1 is SGHTA and CDR2 is FQGNSA. CDR3 residues: CASSSGLAGGDEQYF. CDR3 coding DNA: TGTGCCAGCAGCTCGGGACTAGCGGGAGGCGACGAGCAGTACTTC.

The rearrangement uses TRBV7-9 and TRBJ2-2; TRBD2 is a possible D gene (6 bases). Looked up from germline, CDR1 is SEHNR and CDR2 is FQNEAQ (reference sequence). CDR3 size: 14 residues. V was clipped by 5 bases and J by 6 bases, with 13 bases between them. The CDR3 loop reads CASSRSRDSGELFF. CDR3 coding DNA: TGTGCCAGCAGCAGAAGTAGGGACTCCGGGGAGCTGTTTTTT.

At least ten counts were recorded for this clonotype. The chain has TRBV5-1 and TRBJ1-1, with D perhaps matching TRBD1 (5 bases). Trimming removed 1 base at V and 8 bases at J, with 9 bases between. CDR3 length: 12 residues. CDR1 SGHRS and CDR2 YFSETQ come from the germline V gene. The CDR3 loop reads CASSLPPGEAFF. DNA for the CDR3: TGCGCCAGCAGCTTGCCCCCAGGGGAAGCTTTCTTT.

This chain joins TRBV20-1 and TRBJ2-7; 8 bases fit TRBD2. Germline lookup yields CDR1 DFQATT and CDR2 SNEGSKA (reference sequence). This CDR3 has 13 residues. The trim removed 6 bases at V and 2 bases at J, leaving 6 bases unmatched. The CDR3 reads CSAGRGGPYEQYF. The CDR3 DNA follows: TGCAGTGCCGGGAGGGGGGGCCCCTACGAGCAGTACTTC.

The rearrangement joins TRBV6-2 or TRBV6-3 to TRBJ1-2; D possibly corresponds to TRBD1 (5 bases). Germline V lookup: CDR1 MNHEY, CDR2 SVGEGT. The CDR3 covers 14 residues. Trimming cost V 6 bases and J 4 bases, with 15 bases left between them. The CDR3 DNA sequence: TGTGCCAGCAGCCCAACCCAGGGCGGCTATGGCTACACCTTC. Encoded protein: CASSPTQGGYGYTF.

This clonotype was seen many times. This chain connects TRBV29-1 to TRBJ2-1, with D possibly being TRBD2 (6 bases). Trimming removed 5 bases from V and 5 bases from J, with 10 bases in between. The CDR3 runs to 12 residues. From germline, CDR1 is SQVTM and CDR2 ANQGSEA. The CDR3 here is CSVLGTDNEQFF. Written as DNA, the CDR3 is TGCAGCGTTCTGGGGACTGACAATGAGCAGTTCTTC.

This clonotype was seen more than once but under ten times. V is TRBV3-1 and J is TRBJ2-7, with a weak D call TRBD2 (5 bases). This CDR3 has 14 amino acids. Germline V lookup: CDR1 LGHDT, CDR2 YNNKEL (reference sequence). V lost 1 base and J lost 0, with 7 bases in between. In DNA, the CDR3 is TGTGCCAGCAGCCAAGGCGGGCCCTCCTACGAGCAGTACTTC. This encodes CASSQGGPSYEQYF.

Concerning this clonotype: A read error may account for a junction end that differs from germline. The chain joins TRBV12-3 or TRBV12-4 to TRBJ1-4, with D hard to call. This CDR3 has 14 amino acids. The CDR3 protein is CASSLSAFNGKLFF. The CDR3 DNA follows: TGTGCCAGCAGTCTTAGCGCGTTTAATGGAAAACTGTTTTTT.

In its sample, this clonotype was seen a few times. DNA of the CDR3: TGTGCCAGCAGAGGCGCAGGGATTGAGCAGTTCTTC. Its protein product is CASRGAGIEQFF. This rearrangement joins TRBV6-1 to TRBJ2-1; possible D gene TRBD1, 5 bases. Germline CDR1 reads MNHNS; CDR2 reads SASEGT. The V end lost 6 bases, the J end lost 9 bases, and 12 bases lay between the germline ends. There are 12 residues in the CDR3.

The rearrangement joins TRBV25-1 to TRBJ2-1, with unresolved D. Germline V gives CDR1 MGHDK, CDR2 SYGVNS. This CDR3 contains 12 residues. V lost 8 bases, J lost 3 bases, and 8 bases lay in between. The CDR3 reads CASGDGYNEQFF. Here the CDR3 DNA reads TGTGCCAGCGGCGACGGCTACAATGAGCAGTTCTTC.

V gene TRBV7-8 combines with J gene TRBJ2-7, with 10 bases identical to TRBD1. With 6 bases clipped from V and 5 bases from J, the junction kept 10 bases outside the gene matches. Germline V CDR1 and CDR2: SGHVS, FQNEAQ. This CDR3 has 15 amino acids. For the CDR3, the DNA is TGTGCCAGCAGGGCCCGGGACAGGGGCTTTGACGAGCAGTACTTC. Its protein is CASRARDRGFDEQYF.

There are a few counts of this clonotype. The J gene is TRBJ2-7, the V gene TRBV6-2 or TRBV6-3; 11 bases are a match to TRBD1. V was pared by 7 bases and J by 4 bases, with 9 bases of the junction left unmatched. Germline CDR1 reads MNHEY; CDR2 reads SVGEGT. CDR3 length: 15 amino acids. The CDR3 DNA is TGTGCCAGCAACACCCCGGGACAGGGGGGATACGAGCAGTACTTC. It yields the protein CASNTPGQGGYEQYF.

The rearrangement links TRBV14 to TRBJ2-2; D gene uncertain. The germline V gene encodes CDR1 SGHDN and CDR2 FVKESK. The ends were cut back, 0 bases at V and 4 bases at J, with 12 bases in the middle. The CDR3 extends over 16 amino acids. The CDR3 region is CASSQDLSSPTGELFF. The CDR3, as DNA: TGTGCCAGCAGCCAAGATCTTAGTAGCCCCACCGGGGAGCTGTTTTTT.

The V gene is TRBV11-2, the J gene TRBJ2-1; D is possibly TRBD1 (6 bases). Germline CDR1 SGHAT, CDR2 FQNNGV. The V end lost 1 base, the J end lost 4 bases, and 8 bases lay between the germline ends. CDR3 size: 14 residues. CDR3 in DNA: TGTGCCAGCAGCTTAGTAACAGGGTACAATGAGCAGTTCTTC. Translated, it gives CASSLVTGYNEQFF.

This chain uses TRBV12-3 or TRBV12-4 with TRBJ2-4; 13 bases are shared with TRBD2. CDR3 length: 12 amino acids. The ends lost 6 bases at V and 13 bases at J; junction bases unmatched: 3. The CDR3: CASRTTSGGQYF. Here the CDR3 DNA reads TGTGCCAGCAGGACGACTAGCGGGGGGCAGTACTTC.

This clonotype has a handful of counts. The chain employs TRBV5-8 and TRBJ2-7, with D unresolved. CDR3 length: 12 amino acids. CDR1 is SGHTS, CDR2 YDEGEE, per germline. V was cut by 2 bases and J by 6 bases, with 9 bases left in between. The CDR3 spells CASSFLGGEQYV. DNA for the CDR3: TGTGCCAGCAGCTTTCTGGGTGGCGAGCAGTACGTC.

This clonotype was found many times. This chain links TRBV4-1 with TRBJ2-1; 11 nucleotides match TRBD2. V trimming: 1 base; J trimming: 7 bases; junction bases outside the gene matches: 12. This CDR3 spans 18 amino acids. The V gene's germline CDR1 is MGHRA and CDR2 YSYEKL. CDR3: CASSQVLLAGGPDNEQFF. CDR3 sequence (DNA): TGCGCCAGCAGCCAAGTTCTCTTAGCGGGAGGGCCTGATAATGAGCAGTTCTTC.

This clonotype came up a few times. This chain links TRBV20-1 with TRBJ2-5; tentatively, D is TRBD2 (6 bases). Germline V gene lookup returns CDR1 DFQATT and CDR2 SNEGSKA (reference sequence). The CDR3 length is 16 residues. V was clipped by 6 bases and J by 0 bases, with 20 bases between them. The DNA for the CDR3 is TGCAGTGCCGGCGGATGGCGGGGCTCGTACCAAGAGACCCAGTACTTC. Residues: CSAGGWRGSYQETQYF.